This T cell receptor beta chain was recovered during a study of blood T cell repertoires in COVID-19. Whole-study context: Samples representing acute and convalescent COVID-19 were sourced from the United States, Italy and Spain. The cDNA or gDNA used as material had been derived from T cells, B-cell-depleted T cells, or PBMCs.

As handled by the study authors: Using reference gene primer amplification, nucleated cell counts were estimated. Sequencing was performed with immunoSEQ multiplex PCR; in TCRdb, only in-frame clones are kept and a portion is missing. V and J calls and clone size are given by that table; D and trimming were obtained from the DNA. This table has approximately 76,000 clones, over 70% appearing once. Sequenced sample: peripheral blood. The TCR sequence derives from a woman in her seventies with acute or convalescent COVID-19.

The CDR3 sequence: CASKGSGINEQFF. DNA for the CDR3: TGTGCCAGTAAGGGGTCAGGGATCAATGAGCAGTTCTTC. This rearrangement joins TRBV12-3 or TRBV12-4 to TRBJ2-1; possible D gene TRBD1, 5 bases. This CDR3 contains 13 residues. Trimming stripped 9 bases from V and 6 bases from J, with 15 bases between.